The next 30 T cell receptor beta chains were all read from a single sample in a study of regulatory T cells in long-lasting Graves disease. Time point reported: newly diagnosed GD, antithyroid drugs for less than 3 months. From PBMCs, RNA was extracted and then used to make the TCR library. Combining iRepertoire HTBI primers with Arm-PCR of CDR3 regions, the authors built TCR beta libraries. TCRdb reprocessed the multiplex PCR reads with MiXCR, giving one entry per CDR3 protein. The repertoire includes a few hundred thousand distinct CDR3 sequences, 20% to 25% of them detected once, and around 13% sits in the top ten. Sequenced material: peripheral blood mononuclear cells (PBMCs), taken at new diagnosis, from a patient treated with antithyroid drugs. Source of these receptors: a female donor with Graves disease.

This chain links TRBV2 with TRBJ1-2; possibly TRBD1 for D (5 bases). V dropped 6 bases and J dropped 4 bases, with 27 bases sitting between them. CDR3 length: 18 amino acids. In germline, CDR1 is SNHLY, CDR2 FYNNEI. CDR3 coding DNA: TGTGCCAGCAGCTTTTCAGCCCAGGGTGGCGGGTGGATCTATGGCTACACCTTC. As protein: CASSFSAQGGGWIYGYTF.

This clonotype was detected a few times. The V and J genes are TRBV9 and TRBJ2-7; 9 bases line up with TRBD1. V trimming: 2 bases; J trimming: 0 bases; junction bases outside the gene matches: 6. Germline-derived CDR1 and CDR2 are SGDLS and YYNGEE. CDR3 length: 16 residues. The CDR3 reads CASSVGTGSSSYEQYF. CDR3 coding DNA: TGTGCCAGCAGCGTCGGGACAGGGAGCAGCTCCTACGAGCAGTACTTC.

This clonotype was seen repeatedly, ten times or more. The chain is built from TRBV2 and TRBJ2-3; 13 bases are shared with TRBD2. V gave up 6 bases and J gave up 7 bases; unmatched junction bases: 7. The CDR3 consists of 15 residues. The germline V gene encodes CDR1 SNHLY and CDR2 FYNNEI. The CDR3 here is CASSGLAGAENTQYF. The CDR3 nucleotides read TGTGCCAGCAGCGGACTAGCGGGGGCGGAGAATACGCAGTATTTT.

The CDR3 loop reads CASSATGTGNSPLHF. The CDR3 DNA reads TGTGCCAGCAGTGCGACCGGGACAGGGAACTCACCCCTCCACTTT. V is TRBV6-4 and J is TRBJ1-6, with TRBD1 identical over 9 bases. This CDR3 spans 15 amino acids. Germline CDR1 MRHNA, CDR2 SNTAGT. The V gene end was trimmed by 4 bases and the J gene end by 10 bases; junction bases not matched to a gene: 8.

This clonotype was observed at least ten times. CDR3 in amino acids: CSVVGQIVETQYF. DNA for the CDR3: TGCAGCGTTGTCGGTCAAATCGTAGAGACCCAGTACTTC. The chain joins TRBV29-1 to TRBJ2-5, with D unclear. Trimming removed 4 bases at V and 4 bases at J, with 13 bases between. From germline, CDR1 is SQVTM and CDR2 ANQGSEA. This CDR3 region has 13 residues.

With regard to this clonotype: A much larger clone is a single base away; this may be a read error. It is likely a read error, because the conserved phenylalanine at the end of the CDR3 is missing. This chain joins TRBV6-2 or TRBV6-3 and TRBJ2-7; TRBD2 might be the D (6 bases). This CDR3 has 16 residues. V shed 11 bases and J shed 0 bases, with 23 bases lying between them. Germline V gives CDR1 MNHEY, CDR2 SVGEGT. Here the CDR3 DNA reads TGTGCCCAACGAGGAGTTACCGGGAGCCTCTCCTACGAGCAGTACCTC. It is translated as CAQRGVTGSLSYEQYL.

This clonotype has only a few counts. The chain links TRBV5-1 to TRBJ2-5; 7 bases line up with TRBD1. The CDR3 is 14 residues long. The junction had 8 bases not matched to a gene; V was cut back by 4 bases and J by 5 bases. The germline V gene has CDR1 SGHRS and CDR2 YFSETQ. The CDR3 region is CASSPGTVGETQYF. CDR3 nucleotide sequence: TGCGCCAGCAGCCCGGGGACAGTGGGGGAGACCCAGTACTTC.

This clonotype was recorded many times. V is TRBV11-2 and J is TRBJ2-7; TRBD2 is a possible D gene (7 bases). V lost 2 bases, J lost 0 bases, and 11 bases lay in between. CDR3 length: 15 amino acids. The V gene's germline CDR1 is SGHAT and CDR2 FQNNGV. The CDR3 region is CASSLRGGNSYEQYF. Written as DNA, the CDR3 is TGTGCCAGCAGCTTAAGGGGGGGGAACTCCTACGAGCAGTACTTC.

This chain joins TRBV4-3 and TRBJ1-5; D gene uncertain. The germline V and J ends were trimmed by 3 bases and 4 bases, with 7 bases remaining between them. The germline V gene encodes CDR1 LGHNA and CDR2 YSLEER. This CDR3 is 13 amino acids long. The CDR3 protein is CASSQHRNQPQHF. As DNA, the CDR3 is TGCGCCAGCAGCCAGCATAGAAATCAGCCCCAGCATTTT.

This clonotype was recorded at least ten times. The CDR3, as DNA: TGTGCCAGCAGTCCACCGAACACTGAAGCTTTCTTT. This translates into CASSPPNTEAFF. V gene TRBV6-1 combines with J gene TRBJ1-1; D ambiguous. The CDR3 sequence is 12 residues long. Trimming pared 5 bases from V and 1 base from J, leaving 5 bases between. CDR1 and CDR2 from the germline V gene are MNHNS and SASEGT.

Many counts were recorded for this clonotype. The chain joins TRBV3-1 to TRBJ2-3; D gene uncertain. Germline CDR1 LGHDT, CDR2 YNNKEL (reference sequence). The V end lost 0 bases, the J end lost 7 bases, and 5 bases lay between the germline ends. This CDR3 contains 12 residues. CDR3 in DNA: TGTGCCAGCAGCCAAGATGTCCATACGCAGTATTTT. This codes for CASSQDVHTQYF.

This clonotype occurred many times. This chain links TRBV4-3 with TRBJ2-2; D is perhaps TRBD2 (6 bases). The V and J ends lost 1 base and 4 bases respectively, with 10 bases between them. The CDR3 contains 15 residues. The germline V gene encodes CDR1 LGHNA and CDR2 YSLEER. The chain's CDR3 is CASSQGSGVTGELFF. CDR3 DNA sequence: TGCGCCAGCAGCCAAGGGTCGGGGGTCACCGGGGAGCTGTTTTTT.

This clonotype occurred many times. The genes are TRBV20-1 and TRBJ2-3, with 14 bases that match TRBD2. CDR1 is DFQATT, CDR2 SNEGSKA, per germline (reference sequence). CDR3 length: 15 residues. J gave up 6 bases and V 5 bases, and 7 bases lay outside the gene matches. The CDR3 region is CSAPGTSGRGDTQYF. The CDR3 coding sequence is TGCAGTGCTCCTGGGACTAGCGGGAGAGGGGATACGCAGTATTTT.

Many counts were recorded for this clonotype. This chain connects TRBV20-1 to TRBJ2-4, with no clear D. The germline V gene has CDR1 DFQATT and CDR2 SNEGSKA (reference sequence). V lost 5 bases and J 6 bases, leaving 8 bases between the germline ends. The CDR3 contains 11 residues. This CDR3 reads CSAPQVNIQYF. CDR3 sequence (DNA): TGCAGTGCTCCGCAAGTAAACATTCAGTACTTC.

This clonotype was counted many times. The chain is built from TRBV12-3 or TRBV12-4 and TRBJ2-1; TRBD2 matches 9 bases. V shed 3 bases, J shed 8 bases, and the junction held 5 bases outside the gene matches. This CDR3 spans 14 amino acids. In DNA form, the CDR3 reads TGTGCCAGCAGTTTCCCCGGGACTAGCCATGAGCAGTTCTTC. This codes for CASSFPGTSHEQFF.

This clonotype was counted many times. The chain employs TRBV20-1 and TRBJ2-7; D might be TRBD1 (6 bases). This CDR3 is built from 16 residues. The V gene's germline CDR1 is DFQATT and CDR2 SNEGSKA (reference sequence). Trimming removed 4 bases from V and 4 bases from J, with 23 bases in between. This CDR3 reads CSATSRDTGLGYEQYF. The CDR3 DNA sequence: TGCAGTGCTACGTCCCGGGACACGGGGTTAGGGTACGAGCAGTACTTC.

A note on this clonotype: A much larger clone sits a single nucleotide away, making a read error possible. This CDR3 reads CASSLDKGPNYGYTF. The CDR3 DNA sequence: TGCGCCAGCAGCTTGGATAAGGGGCCAAACTATGGCTACACCTTC. The rearrangement links TRBV5-1 to TRBJ1-2, with D perhaps matching TRBD1 (5 bases). The ends were cut back, 0 bases at V and 2 bases at J, with 11 bases in the middle. Looked up from germline, CDR1 is SGHRS and CDR2 is YFSETQ. The CDR3 loop spans 15 amino acids.

At least ten counts were recorded for this clonotype. CDR3 in DNA: TGTGCCAGCAGCAAACTCGGGAGGGGACGAGAAGGCTACACCTTC. Translation: CASSKLGRGREGYTF. The rearrangement joins TRBV3-1 to TRBJ1-2; weak D call: TRBD1 (5 bases). The CDR3 has 15 residues. The ends were cut back, 5 bases at V and 8 bases at J, with 21 bases in the middle. The germline CDR1 and CDR2 sequences are LGHDT and YNNKEL (reference sequence).

In its sample, this clonotype was seen many times. The chain couples TRBV12-3 or TRBV12-4 to TRBJ2-3, with D hard to call. The CDR3 contains 14 residues. V was shortened by 6 bases and J by 2 bases, with 12 bases between the two germline ends. CDR3 sequence: CASRALEYTDTQYF. Written as DNA, the CDR3 is TGTGCCAGCAGAGCACTGGAATACACAGATACGCAGTATTTT.

This clonotype was recorded many times. The J gene is TRBJ1-3, the V gene TRBV3-1; no clear D gene. Trimming stripped 5 bases from V and 0 bases from J, with 11 bases between. The CDR3 length is 15 residues. The germline V gene has CDR1 LGHDT and CDR2 YNNKEL (reference sequence). The CDR3 loop is CASSASRSSGNTIYF. Here the CDR3 DNA reads TGTGCCAGCAGCGCAAGCCGCAGCTCTGGAAACACCATATATTTT.

This clonotype was seen at least ten times. V gene TRBV6-2 or TRBV6-3 combines with J gene TRBJ2-6; tentatively, D is TRBD1 or TRBD2 (5 bases each). Deletions cut 6 bases from V and 4 bases from J, with 7 bases between. CDR3 length: 13 amino acids. Looked up from germline, CDR1 is MNHEY and CDR2 is SVGEGT. CDR3 nucleotide sequence: TGTGCCAGCAGAGGGACCGGGGCCAACGTCCTGACTTTC. Amino acid sequence: CASRGTGANVLTF.

This clonotype occurred once. This may come from a read error, since a much larger clone is one base off. The V call is TRBV7-4, the J call TRBJ1-1, with D uncertain. CDR3 length: 15 residues. Germline assignment: CDR1 SGHVT and CDR2 SQSDAQ. The CDR3 here is CATSLGVSMNTEAFF. The CDR3, as DNA: TGTGCCACCAGCTTAGGTGTCAGTATGAACACTGAAGCTTTCTTT.

This clonotype was observed a handful of times. The chain employs TRBV4-3 and TRBJ2-1; 10 nucleotides align to TRBD2. The CDR3 totals 15 residues. V shed 0 bases, J shed 4 bases, and the junction held 0 bases outside the gene matches. Germline V gene lookup returns CDR1 LGHNA and CDR2 YSLEER. CDR3 DNA sequence: TGCGCCAGCAGCCAAGAAGCGGGAGGGTACAATGAGCAGTTCTTC. Its protein product is CASSQEAGGYNEQFF.

This clonotype was detected only a few times. The rearrangement links TRBV4-3 to TRBJ2-6; D unresolved. The V gene's germline CDR1 is LGHNA and CDR2 YSLEER. This CDR3 spans 15 amino acids. Trimming shortened V by 4 bases and J by 0 bases, and 7 bases separated the two germline ends. In DNA, the CDR3 is TGCGCCAGCAGCCGCCCTAACTCTGGGGCCAACGTCCTGACTTTC. It yields the protein CASSRPNSGANVLTF.

This clonotype has a count of ten or more. The rearrangement uses TRBV20-1 and TRBJ2-1; no definite D call. V was pared by 1 base and J by 2 bases, with 6 bases between. CDR1 and CDR2 (germline): DFQATT, SNEGSKA (reference sequence). CDR3 length: 13 residues. The CDR3 spells CSARGTAYNEQFF. CDR3 in DNA: TGCAGTGCTAGAGGCACAGCCTACAATGAGCAGTTCTTC.

This clonotype was seen only a few times. The chain combines TRBV11-2 with TRBJ1-1; possibly TRBD1 for D (5 bases). From germline, CDR1 is SGHAT and CDR2 FQNNGV. V lost 4 bases, J lost 6 bases, and 12 bases lay in between. The CDR3 extends over 13 amino acids. The CDR3 DNA is TGTGCCAGCAGCTATTCTCGGGGCCCTGAAGCTTTCTTT. This sequence encodes CASSYSRGPEAFF.

The count of this clonotype is one. This chain uses TRBV7-3 with TRBJ2-3; no clear D. This CDR3 spans 13 amino acids. Between the trimmed V and J ends, which lost 4 bases and 2 bases, there was a span of 7 bases. The germline gives CDR1 SGHTA, CDR2 FQGTGA. The DNA of the CDR3 is TGTGCCAGCAGCTCCACCTACACAGATACGCAGTATTTT. Residues: CASSSTYTDTQYF.

This clonotype has ten or more counts. The V call is TRBV3-1, the J call TRBJ1-6; D remains unclear. The V and J ends lost 0 bases and 0 bases respectively, with 9 bases between them. This CDR3 contains 17 residues. Germline CDR1 LGHDT, CDR2 YNNKEL (reference sequence). DNA for the CDR3: TGTGCCAGCAGCCAAGATGACGGGAGCTCCTATAATTCACCCCTCCACTTT. Protein: CASSQDDGSSYNSPLHF.

With regard to this clonotype: A much larger clone sits a single nucleotide away, making a read error possible. The chain couples TRBV12-3 or TRBV12-4 to TRBJ2-7; unclear D gene. The better agreement between TRBJ2-1 and the DNA end casts doubt on the J call. This CDR3 has 11 residues. The CDR3 here is CASSLVAIQFF. The CDR3 region has the DNA TGTGCCAGCAGTTTGGTTGCCATTCAGTTCTTC.

This clonotype occurred many times. V is TRBV12-3 or TRBV12-4 and J is TRBJ1-1; 9 bases agree with TRBD1. J lost 5 bases, V lost 6 bases, and 7 bases had no gene match. The CDR3 is made up of 14 amino acids. The CDR3 DNA reads TGTGCCAGCAGCCATAACAGGGGGCAAACTGAAGCTTTCTTT. Translation gives CASSHNRGQTEAFF.